These 19 T cell receptor beta chains were sequenced from one sample in a study of T cell changes during pregnancy in multiple sclerosis (dated 2019 in TCRdb). The library was built by means of the immunoSEQ multiplex PCR assay. TCRdb re-hosts the immuneACCESS table, in-frame sequences only. Its copies lack some clones; in the studies checked, an unresolved V gene accounts for under half of them, and the cause for the rest is not known. For this sample there are tens of thousands of clones; around 90% appear just once. The ten top clones hold about 0.36% of the sample. The source was CD4+ T cells from peripheral blood mononuclear cells, collected before pregnancy. Receptors originate from a female donor with multiple sclerosis, enrolled in a pregnancy study.

In nucleotides, the CDR3 is TGTGCCAGCAGTTTATCGACAGGGTTGGCAGATACGCAGTATTTT. The encoded protein is CASSLSTGLADTQYF. The chain links TRBV27 to TRBJ2-3; 7 bases map to TRBD1. Germline trimming cut 0 bases from V and 4 bases from J; bases unmatched to any gene: 4. The CDR3 is 15 amino acids. CDR1 is MNHEY and CDR2 is SMNVEV in the germline V gene (reference sequence).

V usage is TRBV11-3 and J usage is TRBJ2-3; 12 bases align to TRBD2. Germline V gene lookup returns CDR1 SGHNT and CDR2 YENEEA. The CDR3 runs to 16 residues. The ends lost 5 bases at V and 6 bases at J; junction bases unmatched: 9. The DNA for the CDR3 is TGTGCCAGCAGCCCCCAGACTAGCGGGAGAGCGGATACGCAGTATTTT. This translates into CASSPQTSGRADTQYF. Using reference TRBV11-3 and TRBJ2-3 for the parts outside the CDR3, the full variable domain is EAGVVQSPRYKIIEKKQPVAFWCNPISGHNTLYWYLQNLGQGPELLIRYENEEAVDDSQLPKDRFSAERLKGVDSTLKIQPAELGDSAVYLCASSPQTSGRADTQYFGPGTRLTVL.

V is TRBV7-8 and J is TRBJ1-1; TRBD1 is a possible D gene (5 bases). This CDR3 is built from 16 residues. Trimming took off 0 bases at V and 0 bases at J, with 11 bases between the two ends. The V gene's germline CDR1 is SGHVS and CDR2 FQNEAQ. As DNA, the CDR3 is TGTGCCAGCAGCTTAGCGGCAGGGCGGTTGAACACTGAAGCTTTCTTT. It is translated as CASSLAAGRLNTEAFF.

In DNA, the CDR3 is TGTGCCAGCAGCGGGGCAGGGACCGGGGCCAACGTCCTGACTTTC. Translated: CASSGAGTGANVLTF. The V and J genes are TRBV19 and TRBJ2-6; TRBD2 matches 7 bases. The germline CDR1 and CDR2 sequences are LNHDA and SQIVND (reference sequence). V shed 9 bases and J 4 bases; nucleotides not matched to a gene: 9. The CDR3 has 15 amino acids. The variable domain in full, with the rest retrieved from reference TRBV19 and TRBJ2-6, is DGGITQSPKYLFRKEGQNVTLSCEQNLNHDAMYWYRQDPGQGLRLIYYSQIVNDFQKGDIAEGYSVSREKKESFPLTVTSAQKNPTAFYLCASSGAGTGANVLTFGAGSRLTVL.

The V call is TRBV7-2, the J call TRBJ2-5, with 11 bases fitting TRBD2. V lost 5 bases to trimming and J lost 5 bases; unmatched junction nucleotides: 1. The germline V gene encodes CDR1 SGHTA and CDR2 FQGNSA. CDR3 size: 13 residues. CDR3 amino acids: CASSRTSGETQYF. DNA of the CDR3: TGTGCCAGCAGCCGGACTAGCGGGGAGACCCAGTACTTC. Drawing the rest from reference TRBV7-2 and TRBJ2-5, the complete variable domain is GAGVSQSPSNKVTEKGKDVELRCDPISGHTALYWYRQSLGQGLEFLIYFQGNSAPDKSGLPSDRFSAERTGGSVSTLTIQRTQQEDSAVYLCASSRTSGETQYFGPGTRLLVL.

The chain couples TRBV14 to TRBJ2-3; possibly TRBD1 for D (6 bases). The CDR3 consists of 13 residues. Germline V gene data show CDR1 as SGHDN and CDR2 as FVKESK. Trimming pared 2 bases from V and 6 bases from J, leaving 9 bases between. The CDR3 is CASSQQGWDTQYF. The CDR3 nucleotides are TGTGCCAGCAGCCAACAGGGGTGGGATACGCAGTATTTT.

The chain has TRBV4-1 and TRBJ1-2; D is unclear. Germline lookup yields CDR1 MGHRA and CDR2 YSYEKL. V gave up 0 bases and J gave up 1 base, with 9 bases separating them. The CDR3 spans 15 residues. The CDR3 loop is CASSQEGRNNYGYTF. The DNA of the CDR3 is TGCGCCAGCAGCCAAGAAGGCAGGAATAACTATGGCTACACCTTC.

The rearrangement links TRBV5-6 to TRBJ1-1; possibly TRBD1 for D (6 bases). Trimming stripped 0 bases from V and 5 bases from J, with 11 bases between. CDR1 and CDR2 from the germline V gene are SGHDT and YYEEEE. The CDR3 loop spans 14 amino acids. CDR3: CASSLVQGKTEAFF. The CDR3 nucleotides are TGTGCCAGCAGCTTGGTACAGGGTAAGACTGAAGCTTTCTTT.

The gene calls are TRBV29-1 and TRBJ1-3; 9 nucleotides match TRBD1. This CDR3 contains 14 residues. Germline V gives CDR1 SQVTM, CDR2 ANQGSEA. The V and J ends lost 3 bases and 2 bases, in that order; junction bases with no gene match: 2. The CDR3 bases are TGCAGCGTTGACGGGACAGGGACTGGAAACACCATATATTTT. Translated: CSVDGTGTGNTIYF.

The gene calls are TRBV4-1 and TRBJ1-2; 9 bases match TRBD1. This CDR3 spans 15 amino acids. CDR1 MGHRA and CDR2 YSYEKL come from the germline V gene. V lost 0 bases to trimming and J lost 7 bases; unmatched junction nucleotides: 6. Written as DNA, the CDR3 is TGCGCCAGCAGCCAAGATAGGACAGGGGACTTTGGCTACACCTTC. Its translation is CASSQDRTGDFGYTF.

V and J are TRBV2 and TRBJ2-1, with 7 nucleotides matching TRBD2. The germline V gene has CDR1 SNHLY and CDR2 FYNNEI. The V and J ends lost 2 bases and 8 bases, in that order; junction bases with no gene match: 12. This CDR3 is built from 16 residues. The CDR3, as DNA: TGTGCCAGCAGTGAAATGGCGGGACTACTAGGCGATGAGCAGTTCTTC. Protein sequence: CASSEMAGLLGDEQFF. Using reference TRBV2 and TRBJ2-1 for the parts outside the CDR3, the full variable domain is EPEVTQTPSHQVTQMGQEVILRCVPISNHLYFYWYRQILGQKVEFLVSFYNNEISEKSEIFDDQFSVERPDGSNFTLKIRSTKLEDSAMYFCASSEMAGLLGDEQFFGPGTRLTVL.

The CDR3 DNA reads TGTGCCAGCTCACCGGGACAGAGTAGCAATCAGCCCCAGCATTTT. Its translation is CASSPGQSSNQPQHF. The gene calls are TRBV18 and TRBJ1-5, with TRBD1 matching 7 bases. Germline V gene lookup returns CDR1 KGHSH and CDR2 LQKENI. The CDR3 has 15 amino acids. Losses at the gene ends were 3 bases for V and 0 bases for J; bases not matched to a gene: 2.

This rearrangement joins TRBV27 to TRBJ1-1; TRBD1 is a possible D gene (6 bases). V was shortened by 5 bases and J by 0 bases, with 13 bases between the two germline ends. This CDR3 spans 15 amino acids. Germline assignment: CDR1 MNHEY and CDR2 SMNVEV (reference sequence). The CDR3 nucleotides read TGTGCCAGCAGTAGCAACAGGGTCGTGAACACTGAAGCTTTCTTT. Its translation: CASSSNRVVNTEAFF.

The chain has TRBV11-2 and TRBJ2-3, with D unclear. The CDR3 covers 12 residues. CDR1 SGHAT and CDR2 FQNNGV come from the germline V gene. V lost 5 bases and J lost 5, with 8 bases in between. The CDR3 coding sequence is TGTGCCAGCAGCATAACGGGAGATACGCAGTATTTT. Its protein is CASSITGDTQYF.

The count of this clone is one. This chain connects TRBV5-1 to TRBJ2-7, with 7 bases matching TRBD2. The CDR3 is 15 amino acids. CDR1 is SGHRS and CDR2 is YFSETQ in the germline V gene. Germline trimming cut 4 bases from V and 6 bases from J; bases unmatched to any gene: 13. DNA for the CDR3: TGCGCCAGCAGCCCTCCCGTTGCGGGAGCAGGCGAGCAGTACTTC. This codes for CASSPPVAGAGEQYF.

This clone was observed a single time. J is TRBJ1-1 and V is TRBV9, with 8 bases aligning to TRBD1. The CDR3 is made up of 16 amino acids. The junction had 7 bases not matched to a gene; V was cut back by 3 bases and J by 0 bases. CDR1 is SGDLS and CDR2 is YYNGEE in the germline V gene. CDR3: CASSGGTGALNTEAFF. The CDR3, as DNA: TGTGCCAGCAGCGGGGGGACAGGCGCCTTGAACACTGAAGCTTTCTTT.

The CDR3 spells CASSLYRDRANYEQYF. As DNA, the CDR3 is TGTGCCAGCAGCTTGTACCGGGACAGGGCCAATTACGAGCAGTACTTC. V gene TRBV5-6 combines with J gene TRBJ2-7; 9 bases line up with TRBD1. The length of the CDR3 is 16 residues. Germline trimming cut 1 base from V and 4 bases from J; bases unmatched to any gene: 9. In germline, CDR1 is SGHDT, CDR2 YYEEEE.

CDR3 DNA: TGTGCCAGCAGTGAGGGCAGCTCCTACGAGCAGTACTTC. It specifies CASSEGSSYEQYF. The chain has TRBV25-1 and TRBJ2-7; no definite D call. CDR3 size: 13 residues. V lost 3 bases to trimming and J lost 0 bases, with 6 bases between them. Germline values: CDR1 MGHDK, CDR2 SYGVNS.

The chain employs TRBV29-1 and TRBJ1-1, with a weak D call TRBD1 (5 bases). V shed 5 bases and J shed 0 bases, with 10 bases lying between them. The CDR3 totals 13 residues. Germline CDR1 SQVTM, CDR2 ANQGSEA. The CDR3 spells CSVSGVMNTEAFF. Here the CDR3 DNA reads TGCAGCGTTTCGGGGGTCATGAACACTGAAGCTTTCTTT.